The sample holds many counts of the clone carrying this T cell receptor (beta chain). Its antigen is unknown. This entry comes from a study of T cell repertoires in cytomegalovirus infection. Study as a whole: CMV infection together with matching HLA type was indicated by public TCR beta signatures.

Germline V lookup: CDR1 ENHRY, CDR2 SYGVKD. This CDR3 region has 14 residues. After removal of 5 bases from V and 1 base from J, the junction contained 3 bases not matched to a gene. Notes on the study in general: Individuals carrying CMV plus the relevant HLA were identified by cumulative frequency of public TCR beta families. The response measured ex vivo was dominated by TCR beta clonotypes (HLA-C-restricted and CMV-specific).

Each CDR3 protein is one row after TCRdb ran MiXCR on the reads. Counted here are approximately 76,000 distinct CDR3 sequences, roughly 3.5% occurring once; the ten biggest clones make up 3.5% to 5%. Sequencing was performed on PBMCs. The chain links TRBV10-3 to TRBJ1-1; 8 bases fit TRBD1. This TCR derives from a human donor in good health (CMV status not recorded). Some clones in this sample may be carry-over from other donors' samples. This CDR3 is CAISNRGGNTEAFF. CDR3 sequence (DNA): TGTGCCATCAGTAACAGGGGGGGGAACACTGAAGCTTTCTTT.